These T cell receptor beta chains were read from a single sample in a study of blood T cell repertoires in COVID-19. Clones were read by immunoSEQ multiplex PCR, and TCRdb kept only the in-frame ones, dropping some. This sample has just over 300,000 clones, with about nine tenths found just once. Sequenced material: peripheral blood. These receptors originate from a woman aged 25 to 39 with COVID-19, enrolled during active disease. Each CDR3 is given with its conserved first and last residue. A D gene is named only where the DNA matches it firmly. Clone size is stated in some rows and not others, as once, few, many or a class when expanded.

CDR3: CASSQTQGWTEAFF
DNA: TGCGCCAGCAGCCAGACACAGGGTTGGACTGAAGCTTTCTTT
length: 14
D: -
J: TRBJ1-1
size: -
V: TRBV4-1

CDR3: CASKGRRGGGPYNEQFF
DNA: TGTGCCAGCAAAGGTCGGAGGGGCGGGGGCCCCTACAATGAGCAGTTCTTC
length: 17
D: -
J: TRBJ2-1
size: -
V: TRBV2

CDR3: CASTSDRQETQYF
DNA: TGTGCCAGCACCTCCGACAGGCAAGAGACCCAGTACTTC
length: 13
D: -
J: TRBJ2-5
size: -
V: TRBV2

CDR3: CASSRMDRRGWNTEAFF
DNA: TGTGCCAGTAGTAGGATGGACAGGAGGGGCTGGAACACTGAAGCTTTCTTT
length: 17
D: TRBD1
J: TRBJ1-1
size: -
V: TRBV19

CDR3: CASSRGTGELFF
DNA: TGTGCCAGCAGCCGGGGGACAGGGGAGCTGTTTTTT
length: 12
D: -
J: TRBJ2-2
size: -
V: TRBV7-8

CDR3: CASSLGGLGGYTF
DNA: TGTGCCAGCAGTTTAGGGGGACTGGGTGGCTACACCTTC
length: 13
D: -
J: TRBJ1-2
size: -
V: TRBV12-3/TRBV12-4

CDR3: CASSSQTANTGELFF
DNA: TGTGCCAGCAGTTCCCAGACAGCGAACACCGGGGAGCTGTTTTTT
length: 15
D: -
J: TRBJ2-2
size: few
V: TRBV7-6

CDR3: CASSPRGGRQNTEAFF
DNA: TGTGCCAGCAGCCCTAGGGGGGGGCGACAGAACACTGAAGCTTTCTTT
length: 16
D: -
J: TRBJ1-1
size: -
V: TRBV21-1

CDR3: CASRLDEAQDQRGYTF
DNA: TGTGCCAGCAGACTTGACGAGGCACAGGACCAGAGGGGCTACACCTTC
length: 16
D: -
J: TRBJ1-2
size: -
V: TRBV4-2

CDR3: CASRETGNTEAFF
DNA: TGTGCCAGCAGGGAGACAGGGAACACTGAAGCTTTCTTT
length: 13
D: -
J: TRBJ1-1
size: -
V: TRBV28

CDR3: CASRSRGRFGGYTF
DNA: TGTGCCAGCAGATCGAGGGGGCGATTCGGGGGCTACACCTTC
length: 14
D: TRBD1
J: TRBJ1-2
size: -
V: TRBV5-4

CDR3: CASSLGSAEDYGYTF
DNA: TGCGCCAGCAGCTTGGGGTCAGCTGAGGACTATGGCTACACCTTC
length: 15
D: -
J: TRBJ1-2
size: -
V: TRBV5-1

CDR3: CASSQVATNYGYTF
DNA: TGTGCCAGCAGCCAAGTGGCAACGAACTATGGCTACACCTTC
length: 14
D: -
J: TRBJ1-2
size: -
V: TRBV4-2

CDR3: CASRTGLNQPQHF
DNA: TGTGCCAGTCGGACAGGGCTCAATCAGCCCCAGCATTTT
length: 13
D: TRBD1
J: TRBJ1-5
size: -
V: TRBV6-6

CDR3: CASSRQTDTQYF
DNA: TGTGCCAGCAGCCGACAGACAGATACGCAGTATTTT
length: 12
D: -
J: TRBJ2-3
size: -
V: TRBV7-9

CDR3: CASSPRQGYNQPQHF
DNA: TGTGCCAGCTCACCAAGGCAGGGCTACAATCAGCCCCAGCATTTT
length: 15
D: -
J: TRBJ1-5
size: few
V: TRBV18

CDR3: CAWNEGAAMNTEAFF
DNA: TGTGCCTGGAATGAGGGGGCTGCAATGAACACTGAAGCTTTCTTT
length: 15
D: TRBD1
J: TRBJ1-1
size: -
V: TRBV30

CDR3: CASRQESYGYTF
DNA: TGTGCCAGCAGACAGGAATCCTATGGCTACACCTTC
length: 12
D: -
J: TRBJ1-2
size: -
V: TRBV2

CDR3: CASSLGQPNEKLFF
DNA: TGTGCCAGCTCACTGGGACAGCCAAATGAAAAACTGTTTTTT
length: 14
D: TRBD1
J: TRBJ1-4
size: -
V: TRBV18

CDR3: CASSLVAPTTDTQYF
DNA: TGCGCCAGCAGCTTGGTAGCCCCTACCACAGATACGCAGTATTTT
length: 15
D: -
J: TRBJ2-3
size: -
V: TRBV5-1

CDR3: CSVEDYMGQWVF
DNA: TGCAGCGTTGAAGATTATATGGGACAGTGGGTCTTT
length: 12
D: TRBD1
J: TRBJ1-6
size: few
V: TRBV29-1

CDR3: CASSFTGARTEAFF
DNA: TGCGCCAGCAGCTTTACAGGGGCTCGCACTGAAGCTTTCTTT
length: 14
D: TRBD1
J: TRBJ1-1
size: -
V: TRBV5-1

CDR3: CATSRERGTDYGYTF
DNA: TGTGCCACCAGCAGAGAAAGGGGCACGGACTATGGCTACACCTTC
length: 15
D: -
J: TRBJ1-2
size: -
V: TRBV15

CDR3: CASSPIGTGPYEQFF
DNA: TGTGCCAGCAGCCCCATCGGGACAGGTCCATATGAGCAGTTCTTC
length: 15
D: TRBD1
J: TRBJ2-1
size: -
V: TRBV11-3

CDR3: CASSYLDTQYF
DNA: TGTGCCAGCAGTTACTTAGATACGCAGTATTTT
length: 11
D: -
J: TRBJ2-3
size: -
V: TRBV12-3/TRBV12-4

CDR3: CASSRTGNEKLFF
DNA: TGTGCCAGCAGTCGGACAGGGAACGAAAAACTGTTTTTT
length: 13
D: TRBD1
J: TRBJ1-4
size: -
V: TRBV27

CDR3: CASVPAGNSYEQYF
DNA: TGTGCCAGCGTACCCGCGGGCAACTCCTACGAGCAGTACTTC
length: 14
D: -
J: TRBJ2-7
size: few
V: TRBV28

CDR3: CASTPGEKLFF
DNA: TGTGCCAGCACCCCAGGGGAAAAACTGTTTTTT
length: 11
D: -
J: TRBJ1-4
size: -
V: TRBV25-1

CDR3: CASSLAEETQYF
DNA: TGTGCCAGCAGCTTAGCCGAGGAGACCCAGTACTTC
length: 12
D: -
J: TRBJ2-5
size: -
V: TRBV11-3

CDR3: CASSSRQPNQMLKLFF
DNA: TGTGCCAGCAGCTCTAGACAGCCCAACCAAATGTTAAAACTGTTTTTT
length: 16
D: -
J: TRBJ1-4
size: -
V: TRBV7-7

CDR3: CASSLRLGGNQPQHF
DNA: TGTGCCAGCAGCTTGAGGCTCGGGGGCAATCAGCCCCAGCATTTT
length: 15
D: -
J: TRBJ1-5
size: -
V: TRBV5-5

CDR3: CAWSVGTGVYEQYF
DNA: TGTGCCTGGAGTGTCGGGACAGGCGTTTACGAGCAGTACTTC
length: 14
D: TRBD1
J: TRBJ2-7
size: -
V: TRBV30

CDR3: CASSQGQFYEQYF
DNA: TGCGCCAGCAGCCAGGGACAGTTCTACGAGCAGTACTTC
length: 13
D: TRBD1
J: TRBJ2-7
size: -
V: TRBV4-3

CDR3: CASSQAMDTQYF
DNA: TGCGCCAGCAGCCAAGCAATGGATACGCAGTATTTT
length: 12
D: -
J: TRBJ2-3
size: few
V: TRBV4-1

CDR3: CASSEVTLVDEQFF
DNA: TGTGCCAGCAGCGAAGTAACTCTGGTGGATGAGCAGTTCTTC
length: 14
D: -
J: TRBJ2-1
size: -
V: TRBV5-6

CDR3: CASSRGHLNTEAFF
DNA: TGTGCCAGTAGTAGGGGACATCTGAACACTGAAGCTTTCTTT
length: 14
D: -
J: TRBJ1-1
size: -
V: TRBV19

CDR3: CASGLLQGGSSYEQYF
DNA: TGTGCTAGTGGTTTGCTACAGGGGGGAAGTTCCTACGAGCAGTACTTC
length: 16
D: TRBD1
J: TRBJ2-7
size: -
V: TRBV12-5

CDR3: CASSQGLAGATDTQYF
DNA: TGTGCCAGCAGCCAAGGACTAGCGGGGGCGACAGATACGCAGTATTTT
length: 16
D: TRBD2
J: TRBJ2-3
size: -
V: TRBV3-1/TRBV3-2

CDR3: CASSSRGGPDTQYF
DNA: TGTGCCAGCAGTTCCCGGGGGGGGCCAGATACGCAGTATTTT
length: 14
D: TRBD2
J: TRBJ2-3
size: -
V: TRBV6-5

CDR3: CASASGQVRNSPLHF
DNA: TGTGCCAGCGCTTCCGGACAGGTTCGAAATTCACCCCTCCACTTT
length: 15
D: TRBD1
J: TRBJ1-6
size: -
V: TRBV6-5

CDR3: CATSRGGRVYEQYF
DNA: TGTGCCACCAGCAGAGGCGGCAGGGTCTACGAGCAGTACTTC
length: 14
D: -
J: TRBJ2-7
size: -
V: TRBV15

CDR3: CASSGGTDPDTQYF
DNA: TGTGCCAGCAGCGGGGGGACGGACCCAGATACGCAGTATTTT
length: 14
D: -
J: TRBJ2-3
size: -
V: TRBV7-9

CDR3: CASSKTRSSYNEQFF
DNA: TGTGCCAGCAGTAAGACTCGAAGCTCCTACAATGAGCAGTTCTTC
length: 15
D: -
J: TRBJ2-1
size: -
V: TRBV6-6

CDR3: CASSHQGTKNIQYF
DNA: TGCGCCAGCAGCCACCAGGGAACCAAAAACATTCAGTACTTC
length: 14
D: -
J: TRBJ2-4
size: -
V: TRBV5-1

CDR3: CASSHTRYPGDGYTF
DNA: TGTGCCAGCAGTCACACCCGGTATCCAGGGGATGGCTACACCTTC
length: 15
D: -
J: TRBJ1-2
size: once
V: TRBV6-6

CDR3: CASSQLTGNTEAFF
DNA: TGCGCCAGCAGCCAACTTACAGGTAACACTGAAGCTTTCTTT
length: 14
D: -
J: TRBJ1-1
size: -
V: TRBV4-1

CDR3: CASSRGQNYGYTF
DNA: TGCGCCAGCAGTAGGGGACAGAACTATGGCTACACCTTC
length: 13
D: TRBD1
J: TRBJ1-2
size: -
V: TRBV10-1

CDR3: CASSLKGGDNEQFF
DNA: TGTGCCAGCAGCTTAAAAGGGGGGGACAATGAGCAGTTCTTC
length: 14
D: -
J: TRBJ2-1
size: -
V: TRBV4-2

CDR3: CASSLVAGGIDTQYF
DNA: TGTGCCAGCAGTTTAGTTGCAGGGGGCATTGATACGCAGTATTTT
length: 15
D: TRBD1
J: TRBJ2-3
size: once
V: TRBV27

CDR3: CASIKGLAGGRTGELFF
DNA: TGTGCCAGCATTAAGGGACTAGCGGGGGGGCGTACCGGGGAGCTGTTTTTT
length: 17
D: TRBD2
J: TRBJ2-2
size: -
V: TRBV2

CDR3: CASSATGNSPLHF
DNA: TGTGCCAGCAGCGCAACAGGGAATTCACCCCTCCACTTT
length: 13
D: -
J: TRBJ1-6
size: -
V: TRBV9

CDR3: CASSLDSMNTEAFF
DNA: TGCGCCAGCAGCTTGGACAGCATGAACACTGAAGCTTTCTTT
length: 14
D: -
J: TRBJ1-1
size: once
V: TRBV5-1

CDR3: CASTTEAGNTIYF
DNA: TGTGCCAGCACAACGGAGGCCGGAAACACCATATATTTT
length: 13
D: -
J: TRBJ1-3
size: once
V: TRBV2

CDR3: CASSLAGRVNQPQHF
DNA: TGTGCCAGCAGCTTAGCCGGCAGGGTAAATCAGCCCCAGCATTTT
length: 15
D: -
J: TRBJ1-5
size: once
V: TRBV7-2

CDR3: CASSISTDRSPDGAFF
DNA: TGTGCCAGCAGCATTAGCACAGACAGGTCTCCCGATGGGGCTTTCTTT
length: 16
D: -
J: TRBJ1-1
size: once
V: TRBV7-8

CDR3: CASSLEAGALGNTIYF
DNA: TGTGCCAGCAGCTTAGAGGCGGGGGCTCTAGGAAACACCATATATTTT
length: 16
D: -
J: TRBJ1-3
size: -
V: TRBV7-2

CDR3: CASSEDRASEKLFF
DNA: TGTGCCAGCAGTGAAGACAGGGCCAGCGAAAAACTGTTTTTT
length: 14
D: -
J: TRBJ1-4
size: -
V: TRBV6-1

CDR3: CASSFIRAGGIYEQYF
DNA: TGTGCCAGCAGCTTTATCCGGGCAGGGGGCATATACGAGCAGTACTTC
length: 16
D: TRBD1
J: TRBJ2-7
size: -
V: TRBV7-9

CDR3: CASSDFLIAGGGQETQYF
DNA: TGTGCCAGCAGTGATTTTTTAATAGCGGGGGGGGGTCAAGAGACCCAGTACTTC
length: 18
D: TRBD2
J: TRBJ2-5
size: -
V: TRBV2